The following is a TCR beta chain sequence with its context. Original analysis: Nucleated cell number was recorded as an estimate derived from reference gene primer amplification. Measured with immunoSEQ multiplex PCR; TCRdb has only the in-frame clones, and not every one. For V, J and clone size, that table is used; D and trimming come from the DNA. The table lists approximately 300,000 clones, under 90% of them singletons. Trimming removed 5 bases at V and 5 bases at J, with 21 bases between. CDR1 and CDR2 (germline): SEHNR, FQNEAQ (reference sequence). The CDR3 consists of 16 residues. Participants, about 18 to 90 years old, spanned around 25 US areas. This specimen comes from a study of blood T cell repertoires in COVID-19. Study background: Some COVID-19 samples were acute and others convalescent; all came from the United States, Italy and Spain. PBMCs, B-cell-depleted T cells, or T cells provided the cDNA or gDNA that made up the material.

The TCR comes from a man between 60 and 75 years old who had recovered from COVID-19. The sample was PBMCs or T cells enriched from blood (not recorded which). The J gene is TRBJ2-5, the V gene TRBV7-9, with a tentative D call TRBD1 (6 bases). CDR3 residues: CASSRRGTGFVETQYF. CDR3 nucleotide sequence: TGTGCCAGCAGCAGGCGTGGTACAGGGTTTGTGGAGACCCAGTACTTC.